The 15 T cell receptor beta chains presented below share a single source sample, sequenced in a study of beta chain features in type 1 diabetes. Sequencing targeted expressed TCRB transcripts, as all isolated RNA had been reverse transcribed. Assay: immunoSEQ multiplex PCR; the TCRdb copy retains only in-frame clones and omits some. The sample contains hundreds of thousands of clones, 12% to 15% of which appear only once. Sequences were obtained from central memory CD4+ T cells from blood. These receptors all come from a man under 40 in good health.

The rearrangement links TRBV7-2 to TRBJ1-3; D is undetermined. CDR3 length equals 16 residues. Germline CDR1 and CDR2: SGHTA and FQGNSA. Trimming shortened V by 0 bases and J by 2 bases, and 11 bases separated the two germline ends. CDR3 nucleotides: TGTGCCAGCAGCTTAGCAGCTTCAAGGGCTGGAAACACCATATATTTT. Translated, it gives CASSLAASRAGNTIYF.

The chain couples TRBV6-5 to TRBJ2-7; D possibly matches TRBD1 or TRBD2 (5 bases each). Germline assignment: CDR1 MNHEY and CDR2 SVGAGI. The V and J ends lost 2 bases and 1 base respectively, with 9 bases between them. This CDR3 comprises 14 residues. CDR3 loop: CASSYRDGSYEQYF. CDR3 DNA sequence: TGTGCCAGCAGTTACAGGGACGGATCCTACGAGCAGTACTTC.

CDR3 bases: TGTGCCAGTAAAGGGAACGGGACTAAAGAGACCCAGTACTTC. Translation gives CASKGNGTKETQYF. The chain is built from TRBV19 and TRBJ2-5; 7 positions match TRBD2. This CDR3 is 14 amino acids long. J gave up 3 bases and V 7 bases, and 8 bases lay outside the gene matches. Germline V CDR1 and CDR2: LNHDA, SQIVND (reference sequence).

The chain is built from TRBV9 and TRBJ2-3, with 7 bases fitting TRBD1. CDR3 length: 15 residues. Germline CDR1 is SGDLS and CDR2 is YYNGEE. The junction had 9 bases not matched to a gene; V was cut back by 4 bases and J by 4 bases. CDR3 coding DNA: TGTGCCAGCAGCCCCAGAGGGGGCCACTCAGATACGCAGTATTTT. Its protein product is CASSPRGGHSDTQYF.

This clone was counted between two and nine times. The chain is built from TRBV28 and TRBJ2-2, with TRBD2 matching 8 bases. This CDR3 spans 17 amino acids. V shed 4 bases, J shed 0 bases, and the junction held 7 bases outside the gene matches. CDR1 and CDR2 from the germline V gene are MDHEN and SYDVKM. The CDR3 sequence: CASSSPSGLANTGELFF. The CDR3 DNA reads TGTGCCAGCAGTTCACCCTCGGGACTAGCGAACACCGGGGAGCTGTTTTTT.

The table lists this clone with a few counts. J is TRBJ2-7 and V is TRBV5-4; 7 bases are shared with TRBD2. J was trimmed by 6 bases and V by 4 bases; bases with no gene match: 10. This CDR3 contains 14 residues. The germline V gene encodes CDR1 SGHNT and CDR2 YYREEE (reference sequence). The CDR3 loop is CASSKQDTGGEQYF. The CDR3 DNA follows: TGTGCCAGCAGCAAACAGGACACGGGGGGCGAGCAGTACTTC. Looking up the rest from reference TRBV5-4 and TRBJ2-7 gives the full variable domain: ETGVTQSPTHLIKTRGQQVTLRCSSQSGHNTVSWYQQALGQGPQFIFQYYREEENGRGNFPPRFSGLQFPNYSSELNVNALELDDSALYLCASSKQDTGGEQYFGPGTRLTVT.

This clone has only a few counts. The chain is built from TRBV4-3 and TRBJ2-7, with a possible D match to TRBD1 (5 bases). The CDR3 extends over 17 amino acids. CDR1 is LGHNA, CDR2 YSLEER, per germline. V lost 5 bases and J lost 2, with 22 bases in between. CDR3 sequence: CASSYSLGADNPYEQYF. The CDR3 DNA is TGCGCCAGCAGCTACAGTCTAGGGGCCGATAACCCCTACGAGCAGTACTTC.

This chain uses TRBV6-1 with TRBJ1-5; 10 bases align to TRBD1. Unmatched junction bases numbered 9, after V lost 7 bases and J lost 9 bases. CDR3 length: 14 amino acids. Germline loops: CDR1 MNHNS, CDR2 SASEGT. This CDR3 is CASTKTGGGMPQHF. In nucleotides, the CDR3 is TGTGCCAGCACCAAGACAGGGGGCGGAATGCCCCAGCATTTT.

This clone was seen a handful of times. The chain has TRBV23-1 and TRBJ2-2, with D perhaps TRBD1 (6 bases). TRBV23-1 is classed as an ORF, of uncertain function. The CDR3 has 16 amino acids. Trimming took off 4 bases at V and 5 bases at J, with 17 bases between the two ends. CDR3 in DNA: TGCGCCAGCAGTCCAACAGGGACAAGATATACCGGGGAGCTGTTTTTT. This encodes CASSPTGTRYTGELFF.

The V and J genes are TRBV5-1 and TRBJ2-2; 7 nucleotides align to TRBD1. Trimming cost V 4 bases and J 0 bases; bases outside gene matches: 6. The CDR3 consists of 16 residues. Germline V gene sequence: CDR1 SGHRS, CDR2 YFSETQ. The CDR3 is CASSPGQTSNTGELFF. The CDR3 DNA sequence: TGCGCCAGCAGCCCGGGACAGACCTCGAACACCGGGGAGCTGTTTTTT.

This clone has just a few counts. The CDR3 bases are TGCGCCAGCAGAGACAGGGACCGAAACAATGAGCAGTTCTTC. It yields the protein CASRDRDRNNEQFF. The chain carries TRBV10-1 and TRBJ2-1; TRBD1 matches 7 bases. The length of the CDR3 is 14 residues. J lost 5 bases, V lost 6 bases, and 7 bases had no gene match. Germline V CDR1 and CDR2: WNHNN, SYGVQD (reference sequence).

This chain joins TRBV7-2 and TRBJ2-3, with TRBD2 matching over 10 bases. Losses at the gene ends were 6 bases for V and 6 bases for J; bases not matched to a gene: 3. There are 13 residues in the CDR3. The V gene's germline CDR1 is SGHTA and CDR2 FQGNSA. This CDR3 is CASRSGGADTQYF. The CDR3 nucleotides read TGTGCCAGCAGGAGCGGGGGGGCTGATACGCAGTATTTT.

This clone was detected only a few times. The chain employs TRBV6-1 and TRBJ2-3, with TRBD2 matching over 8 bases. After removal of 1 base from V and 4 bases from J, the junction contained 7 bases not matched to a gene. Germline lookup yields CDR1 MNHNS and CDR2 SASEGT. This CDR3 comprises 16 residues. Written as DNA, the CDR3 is TGTGCCAGCAGTGAAGGCCCGGGACTAGGGGCAGATACGCAGTATTTT. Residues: CASSEGPGLGADTQYF.

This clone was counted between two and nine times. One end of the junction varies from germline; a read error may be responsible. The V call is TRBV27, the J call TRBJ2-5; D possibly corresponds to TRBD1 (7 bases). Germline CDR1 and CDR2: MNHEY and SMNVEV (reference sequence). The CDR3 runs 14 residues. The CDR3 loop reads CASSSSRGTESQYF. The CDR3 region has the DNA TGTGCCAGCAGTTCTAGCCGCGGGACAGAGAGCCAGTACTTC.

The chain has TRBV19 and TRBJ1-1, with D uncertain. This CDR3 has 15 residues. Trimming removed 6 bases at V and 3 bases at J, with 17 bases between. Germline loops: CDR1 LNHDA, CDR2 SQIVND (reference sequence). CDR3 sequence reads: CASSINRDPYTEAFF. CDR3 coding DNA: TGTGCCAGTAGCATTAACAGAGATCCATACACTGAAGCTTTCTTT.